These T cell receptor beta chains were read from a single sample in a study of T cells in Graves' hyperthyroidism and ophthalmopathy. MiXCR was run by TCRdb on the multiplex PCR reads, yielding one entry per CDR3 protein. Here the sample spans a few hundred thousand distinct CDR3 sequences, more than 20% being singletons. Sample: blood. These receptors all come from a man younger than 30 with Graves' hyperthyroidism. The CDR3 runs from the conserved cysteine through the conserved F or W. D genes are given only for firm matches. Size is stated for part of the rows, as once, few or many counts, or as a class when the clone is expanded.

clone size,D gene,J gene,V gene,CDR3 protein,CDR3 DNA
.,.,TRBJ1-1,TRBV2,CASRLEGGMNTEAFF,TGTGCCAGCAGGTTGGAAGGGGGAATGAACACTGAAGCTTTCTTT
many,.,TRBJ1-1,TRBV20-1,CSASTGKGNTEAFF,TGCAGTGCTAGTACGGGGAAGGGGAACACTGAAGCTTTCTTT
few,.,TRBJ1-5,TRBV30,CAWSVLGLGNQPQHF,TGTGCCTGGAGTGTACTTGGGCTCGGCAATCAGCCCCAGCATTTT
many,.,TRBJ2-5,TRBV7-2,CASSRSTSISLGETQYF,TGTGCCAGCAGCCGCAGTACTAGCATATCGCTCGGAGAGACCCAGTACTTC
.,.,TRBJ1-5,TRBV12-3/TRBV12-4,CASSWGQGIIGYQPQHF,TGTGCCAGCAGTTGGGGCCAGGGTATTATCGGTTATCAGCCCCAGCATTTT
few,.,TRBJ1-2,TRBV6-5,CASSYKTSTGGYGYTF,TGTGCCAGCAGTTACAAAACCTCGACAGGCGGCTATGGCTACACCTTC
many,.,TRBJ1-2,TRBV6-2/TRBV6-3,CASSYSGLQIAIDYGYTF,TGTGCCAGCAGTTACTCGGGGCTGCAGATAGCAATTGACTATGGCTACACCTTC
.,.,TRBJ1-2,TRBV28,CASRRGDRSYGYTF,TGTGCCAGCAGACGGGGTGACAGATCCTATGGCTACACCTTC
many,TRBD1,TRBJ2-5,TRBV27,CASSSPGQGEETQYF,TGTGCCAGCAGTTCTCCGGGACAGGGTGAAGAGACCCAGTACTTC
.,.,TRBJ1-6,TRBV28,CASSLVIGNSPLHF,TGTGCCAGCAGTTTGGTTATCGGTAATTCACCCCTCCACTTT
.,.,TRBJ1-5,TRBV28,CASRFIQTAANQPQHF,TGTGCCAGCAGGTTCATACAGACCGCTGCTAACCAGCCCCAGCATTTT
many,TRBD2,TRBJ2-5,TRBV12-3/TRBV12-4,CASSPLWGGVQETQYF,TGTGCCAGCAGTCCACTCTGGGGGGGAGTACAAGAGACCCAGTACTTC
.,.,TRBJ1-1,TRBV29-1,CSGGGQNTEAFF,TGCAGCGGGGGGGGACAGAACACTGAAGCTTTCTTT
many,TRBD2,TRBJ2-5,TRBV20-1,CSASPVSGGLATQYF,TGCAGTGCTAGCCCGGTTAGCGGGGGGTTAGCGACCCAGTACTTC
many,TRBD1,TRBJ2-5,TRBV7-8,CASSLERDREYGQETQYF,TGTGCCAGCAGCTTAGAACGGGACAGGGAATACGGGCAAGAGACCCAGTACTTC
few,.,TRBJ2-5,TRBV27,CASSLRDAQETQYF,TGTGCCAGCAGTTTAAGGGACGCCCAAGAGACCCAGTACTTC
.,TRBD1,TRBJ2-5,TRBV6-5,CASSYSQGVQETQYF,TGTGCCAGCAGTTACTCGCAGGGGGTACAAGAGACCCAGTACTTC
few,.,TRBJ1-5,TRBV27,CASSRLSGSNQPQHF,TGTGCCAGCAGCCGACTCTCTGGGAGCAATCAGCCCCAGCATTTT
.,TRBD2,TRBJ2-5,TRBV2,CASSEIAGGPETQYF,TGTGCCAGCAGTGAAATCGCGGGGGGGCCAGAGACCCAGTACTTC
.,.,TRBJ2-7,TRBV28,CASKTTALHYEQYF,TGTGCCAGCAAAACGACAGCACTACACTACGAGCAGTACTTC
few,.,TRBJ1-5,TRBV4-1,CASSQDRSGNQPQHF,TGCGCCAGCAGCCAAGATCGGTCAGGAAATCAGCCCCAGCATTTT
.,.,TRBJ1-1,TRBV7-8,CASSSQQAEAFF,TGTGCCAGCAGCTCCCAGCAGGCCGAAGCTTTCTTT
many,.,TRBJ1-1,TRBV6-5,CASWDTMNTEAFF,TGTGCCAGCTGGGACACTATGAACACTGAAGCTTTCTTT
many,.,TRBJ1-1,TRBV19,CASSLTVPTAEAFF,TGTGCCAGTAGTCTTACCGTCCCCACGGCTGAAGCTTTCTTT
.,.,TRBJ2-2,TRBV20-1,CSARSGHQNTGELFF,TGCAGTGCTAGATCGGGACACCAAAACACCGGGGAGCTGTTTTTT
many,.,TRBJ1-1,TRBV4-1,CASSQDLRGYTEAFF,TGCGCCAGCAGCCAAGATCTAAGGGGTTATACTGAAGCTTTCTTT
.,TRBD2,TRBJ2-7,TRBV12-3/TRBV12-4,CASSWSSGGAYEQYF,TGTGCCAGCAGTTGGTCTAGCGGGGGGGCCTACGAGCAGTACTTC
few,TRBD2,TRBJ2-7,TRBV6-9,CASRLAGRSYEQYF,TGTGCCAGCAGACTAGCGGGACGCTCCTACGAGCAGTACTTC
few,TRBD1,TRBJ1-3,TRBV6-5,CASSWDRGGVGNTIYF,TGTGCCAGCAGTTGGGACAGGGGTGGGGTTGGAAACACCATATATTTT
many,.,TRBJ1-3,TRBV28,CASSLLGTHTIYF,TGTGCCAGCAGTTTGTTAGGGACCCACACCATATATTTT
.,.,TRBJ1-1,TRBV12-3/TRBV12-4,CASSFSGHNTEAFF,TGTGCCAGCAGTTTCTCGGGGCATAACACTGAAGCTTTCTTT
many,.,TRBJ1-5,TRBV7-6,CASSPEWGPQHF,TGTGCCAGCAGCCCGGAGTGGGGGCCCCAGCATTTT
many,.,TRBJ2-7,TRBV20-1,CSARGVLPSYEQYF,TGCAGTGCTAGAGGGGTACTTCCCTCCTACGAGCAGTACTTC
many,.,TRBJ1-1,TRBV12-3/TRBV12-4,CASSFHRNTEAFF,TGTGCCAGCAGTTTTCACAGGAACACTGAAGCTTTCTTT
many,.,TRBJ1-2,TRBV10-3,CAISESSAAGYTF,TGTGCCATCAGTGAGTCCTCGGCGGCTGGCTACACCTTC
.,TRBD2,TRBJ2-7,TRBV19,CASSMAAGGPYEQYF,TGTGCCAGTAGTATGGCAGCGGGAGGGCCCTACGAGCAGTACTTC
many,.,TRBJ2-7,TRBV19,CASSTTSGYEQYF,TGTGCCAGTAGTACCACCTCGGGTTACGAGCAGTACTTC
.,.,TRBJ2-5,TRBV3-1,CASSQDQALQETQYF,TGTGCCAGCAGCCAAGATCAGGCACTCCAAGAGACCCAGTACTTC
many,TRBD1,TRBJ2-7,TRBV20-1,CSARDYQGDYEQYF,TGCAGTGCTAGAGATTACCAGGGGGACTACGAGCAGTACTTC
few,.,TRBJ2-2,TRBV3-1,CASSQRFRGLNTGELFF,TGTGCCAGCAGCCAAAGGTTCCGAGGACTCAACACCGGGGAGCTGTTTTTT
.,.,TRBJ2-7,TRBV28,CASSFGFGQYGEQYF,TGTGCCAGCAGTTTCGGCTTCGGACAGTATGGGGAGCAGTACTTC
many,.,TRBJ1-1,TRBV7-9,CASSLAPLKTEAFF,TGTGCCAGCAGCTTAGCCCCTTTGAAGACTGAAGCTTTCTTT
many,.,TRBJ1-1,TRBV6-2/TRBV6-3,CASNGPYTEAFF,TGTGCCAGCAATGGGCCGTACACTGAAGCTTTCTTT
.,.,TRBJ1-3,TRBV30,CAWSLGPTGNTIYF,TGTGCCTGGAGTTTAGGACCGACAGGAAACACCATATATTTT
few,.,TRBJ1-5,TRBV5-6,CASSFPSGAGYSNQPQHF,TGTGCCAGCAGCTTCCCTTCGGGGGCCGGCTATAGCAATCAGCCCCAGCATTTT
.,.,TRBJ2-7,TRBV2,CASSEEVLSYEQYF,TGTGCCAGCAGTGAAGAGGTTCTGTCCTACGAGCAGTACTTC
many,TRBD1,TRBJ1-1,TRBV13,CASSLPSLTGPEAFF,TGTGCCAGCAGCTTACCCTCCTTGACAGGGCCTGAAGCTTTCTTT
many,TRBD1,TRBJ1-2,TRBV2,CASSGNRGVYTF,TGTGCCAGCAGTGGAAACAGGGGAGTTTACACCTTC
few,TRBD1,TRBJ1-1,TRBV11-2,CASSTGTGEILNTEAFF,TGTGCCAGCAGCACCGGGACAGGGGAAATTTTGAACACTGAAGCTTTCTTT
many,TRBD1,TRBJ2-7,TRBV28,CASSFKGGGPYEQYF,TGTGCCAGCAGTTTTAAAGGGGGCGGACCCTACGAGCAGTACTTC
few,TRBD1,TRBJ1-5,TRBV6-1,CASSEGQGDNQPQHF,TGTGCCAGCAGTGAAGGTCAGGGGGACAATCAGCCCCAGCATTTT
.,.,TRBJ1-1,TRBV6-2/TRBV6-3,CASSYGGRGRMNTEAFF,TGTGCCAGCAGTTACGGGGGCCGGGGGCGGATGAACACTGAAGCTTTCTTT
few,TRBD2,TRBJ2-2,TRBV6-2/TRBV6-3,CASSYLRTSGRLDTGELFF,TGTGCCAGCAGTTACCTAAGGACTAGCGGGCGATTGGACACCGGGGAGCTGTTTTTT
many,.,TRBJ2-4,TRBV7-8,CASSPIGQKNIQYF,TGTGCCAGCAGCCCTATAGGACAGAAAAACATTCAGTACTTC